Included here is one T cell receptor beta chain sequence, with context. The antigen remains unidentified. Time point described: newly diagnosed GD, antithyroid drugs for less than 3 months. After RNA was extracted from PBMCs, the TCR library was made from it. Per the germline V gene, CDR1 is SNHLY and CDR2 is FYNNEI. Trimming shortened V by 8 bases and J by 7 bases, and 18 bases separated the two germline ends. CDR3 length: 15 amino acids. This sample was included in a study of regulatory T cells in long-lasting Graves disease. Study-level findings and limits: Persistent disease preferred TRBV28, TRBJ1-2 and TRBJ2-5; new disease, TRBV20-1 and TRBJ2-1.

Both iRepertoire HTBI primers and Arm-PCR of CDR3 regions were used to build the TCR beta libraries. Using its own MiXCR run on the multiplex PCR reads, TCRdb lists one record per CDR3 protein. Of 400,000 to 500,000 distinct CDR3 sequences listed, roughly 15% were seen once; the top ten hold approximately 17%. This sample was shared with a second study, whose subject was T cells in Graves' hyperthyroidism and ophthalmopathy. From that report: Primed by the HTBI set, a first-round RT-PCR was run on the TCR CDR3.

The receptor was derived from a woman between 50 and 59 years old with Graves disease. Material: peripheral blood mononuclear cells (PBMCs), obtained at new diagnosis, from a patient treated with antithyroid drugs. The chain is built from TRBV2 and TRBJ1-6; TRBD1 is a possible D gene (5 bases). This chain's CDR3 is CASGTQGPQNSPLHF. The CDR3 DNA is TGTGCCAGCGGGACTCAAGGGCCCCAAAATTCACCCCTCCACTTT. The entire variable domain, with the rest obtained from reference TRBV2 and TRBJ1-6, is as follows: EPEVTQTPSHQVTQMGQEVILRCVPISNHLYFYWYRQILGQKVEFLVSFYNNEISEKSEIFDDQFSVERPDGSNFTLKIRSTKLEDSAMYFCASGTQGPQNSPLHFGNGTRLTVT.